These 30 T cell receptor beta chains were sequenced from one sample in a study of cytomegalovirus exposure and HLA in healthy donors. Repertoires were generated with immunoSEQ multiplex PCR, while TCRdb's copy carries only in-frame clones and drops some. The profile covers about 140,000 clones, with 84% appearing a single time and about 1.5% taken by the ten largest. Sequencing was performed on PBMCs. These receptors came from a woman in her 30s in good health and CMV-seronegative.

V gene TRBV10-3 combines with J gene TRBJ1-3, with D possibly being TRBD1 (6 bases). This CDR3 has 16 amino acids. Looked up from germline, CDR1 is ENHRY and CDR2 is SYGVKD. Trimming removed 8 bases from V and 5 bases from J, with 22 bases in between. The CDR3 DNA reads TGTGCCATCTCACCCGGGGGGGGGCCGCCGAGAAACACCATATATTTT. Its translation is CAISPGGGPPRNTIYF.

The chain's CDR3 is CATLENYNSPLHF. CDR3 nucleotide sequence: TGTGCCACCCTCGAGAACTATAATTCACCCCTCCACTTT. The genes are TRBV19 and TRBJ1-6; unclear D gene. Per the germline V gene, CDR1 is LNHDA and CDR2 is SQIVND (reference sequence). Between the trimmed V and J ends, which lost 10 bases and 3 bases, there was a span of 10 bases. This CDR3 spans 13 amino acids.

This clone was observed a handful of times. The J gene is TRBJ1-6, the V gene TRBV7-9; D is possibly TRBD1 (5 bases). The CDR3 length is 16 residues. CDR1 is SEHNR, CDR2 FQNEAQ, per germline (reference sequence). V lost 1 base and J lost 3, with 10 bases in between. CDR3 in amino acids: CASSLGGGDYNSPLHF. The CDR3 nucleotides are TGTGCCAGCAGCTTAGGGGGCGGGGACTATAATTCACCCCTCCACTTT.

The V call is TRBV18, the J call TRBJ2-3, with TRBD2 matching 9 bases. This CDR3 has 15 residues. With V trimmed by 3 bases and J by 4 bases, 5 bases remained unmatched. The germline gives CDR1 KGHSH, CDR2 LQKENI. CDR3 loop: CASSPSGGPPDTQYF. The CDR3 coding sequence is TGTGCCAGCTCACCGAGCGGGGGGCCTCCAGATACGCAGTATTTT.

This chain joins TRBV27 and TRBJ2-3, with 8 positions matching TRBD2. This CDR3 region has 13 residues. Per the germline V gene, CDR1 is MNHEY and CDR2 is SMNVEV (reference sequence). After removal of 10 bases from V and 5 bases from J, the junction contained 8 bases not matched to a gene. CDR3 amino acids: CAIRGGPGDTQYF. As DNA, the CDR3 is TGTGCCATCCGGGGGGGCCCAGGAGATACGCAGTATTTT.

In its sample, this clone was seen a few times. The genes are TRBV10-2 and TRBJ2-5; tentative D call: TRBD2 (7 bases). The CDR3 is 15 residues long. Germline CDR1 and CDR2: WSHSY and SAAADI. Trimming took off 4 bases at V and 1 base at J, with 13 bases between the two ends. CDR3 sequence reads: CASSVRGALQETQYF. CDR3 DNA: TGCGCCAGCAGTGTTCGGGGGGCGCTCCAAGAGACCCAGTACTTC.

This sequence joins TRBV2 and TRBJ2-7; 7 bases agree with TRBD1. The CDR3 length is 14 residues. V gave up 3 bases and J gave up 7 bases; unmatched junction bases: 9. Germline V lookup: CDR1 SNHLY, CDR2 FYNNEI. CDR3 protein: CASSDSGGRGEQYF. In DNA form, the CDR3 reads TGTGCCAGCAGTGATTCAGGGGGACGAGGGGAGCAGTACTTC.

This clone appeared once. This sequence joins TRBV7-2 and TRBJ2-1, with TRBD1 matching over 10 bases. Trimming took 1 base from V and 4 from J; bases not matched to a gene: 1. The germline V gene has CDR1 SGHTA and CDR2 FQGNSA. This CDR3 contains 15 residues. The CDR3 protein is CASSLGQGAYNEQFF. The CDR3 DNA is TGTGCCAGCAGCTTAGGACAGGGGGCTTACAATGAGCAGTTCTTC. Full variable domain (missing parts from reference TRBV7-2 and TRBJ2-1): GAGVSQSPSNKVTEKGKDVELRCDPISGHTALYWYRQSLGQGLEFLIYFQGNSAPDKSGLPSDRFSAERTGGSVSTLTIQRTQQEDSAVYLCASSLGQGAYNEQFFGPGTRLTVL.

This chain connects TRBV5-5 to TRBJ1-5; D is uncertain. CDR3 length equals 12 residues. Germline loops: CDR1 SGHKS, CDR2 YYEKEE (reference sequence). The V end lost 5 bases, the J end lost 9 bases, and 12 bases lay between the germline ends. The CDR3 loop is CASRSKNGPQHF. CDR3 DNA: TGTGCCAGCAGATCTAAGAACGGGCCCCAGCATTTT.

The chain is built from TRBV28 and TRBJ1-2, with D possibly matching TRBD1 (6 bases). Trimming removed 7 bases at V and 4 bases at J, with 16 bases between. The CDR3 has 14 residues. Germline values: CDR1 MDHEN, CDR2 SYDVKM. CDR3 bases: TGTGCCAGCACCAATCCGGACAGAATCTATGGCTACACCTTC. Translated, it gives CASTNPDRIYGYTF.

This chain's CDR3 is CASSFGGRPQHF. CDR3 nucleotide sequence: TGTGCCAGCAGCTTCGGGGGTCGGCCCCAGCATTTT. The V and J genes are TRBV7-2 and TRBJ1-5; a possible D gene is TRBD1 (5 bases). Germline assignment: CDR1 SGHTA and CDR2 FQGNSA. V was cut by 3 bases and J by 9 bases, with 9 bases left in between. The CDR3 extends over 12 amino acids.

This clone was detected only once. The chain couples TRBV2 to TRBJ1-4, with 10 bases identical to TRBD1. With 6 bases clipped from V and 11 bases from J, the junction kept 12 bases outside the gene matches. This CDR3 spans 15 amino acids. Germline CDR1 SNHLY, CDR2 FYNNEI. The CDR3 nucleotides read TGTGCCAGCAGCCTACTAACCGGGACAGGGGATAAACTGTTTTTT. Translation: CASSLLTGTGDKLFF.

This sequence joins TRBV11-2 and TRBJ2-3; TRBD2 matches 10 bases. Germline trimming cut 2 bases from V and 5 bases from J; bases unmatched to any gene: 10. This CDR3 contains 17 residues. Germline CDR1 reads SGHAT; CDR2 reads FQNNGV. CDR3 in amino acids: CASSLRGTIAGGDTQYF. DNA for the CDR3: TGTGCCAGCAGCTTAAGGGGCACTATAGCGGGGGGAGATACGCAGTATTTT. Filled out from reference TRBV11-2 and TRBJ2-3, the complete variable domain reads EAGVAQSPRYKIIEKRQSVAFWCNPISGHATLYWYQQILGQGPKLLIQFQNNGVVDDSQLPKDRFSAERLKGVDSTLKIQPAKLEDSAVYLCASSLRGTIAGGDTQYFGPGTRLTVL.

The gene calls are TRBV11-2 and TRBJ2-7; 8 nucleotides agree with TRBD1. The V gene end was trimmed by 3 bases and the J gene end by 5 bases; junction bases not matched to a gene: 3. This CDR3 has 13 amino acids. The germline CDR1 and CDR2 sequences are SGHAT and FQNNGV. The CDR3 DNA sequence: TGTGCCAGCAGCTTGGACAGGGACAACGAGCAGTACTTC. Amino acids: CASSLDRDNEQYF.

The rearrangement joins TRBV12-5 to TRBJ2-2; D is uncertain. This CDR3 is built from 14 residues. Trimming removed 0 bases at V and 6 bases at J, with 8 bases between. The germline gives CDR1 LGHNT, CDR2 FRNRAP. CDR3 bases: TGTGCTAGTGGTTTGGTCCCCTATCCCGGGGAGCTGTTTTTT. This encodes CASGLVPYPGELFF.

The rearrangement joins TRBV27 to TRBJ1-1; unclear D gene. Looked up from germline, CDR1 is MNHEY and CDR2 is SMNVEV (reference sequence). The CDR3 is 14 residues long. Trimming left V 5 bases short and J 1 base short, with 11 bases between. The CDR3 coding sequence is TGTGCCAGCAGTCGACGAGGGTCGAACACTGAAGCTTTCTTT. This gives the protein CASSRRGSNTEAFF.

The V gene is TRBV27, the J gene TRBJ2-7; D not certain. Germline CDR1 and CDR2: MNHEY and SMNVEV (reference sequence). V was trimmed by 2 bases and J by 0 bases, leaving 5 bases between them. The CDR3 contains 13 residues. The CDR3 is CASSLPGSYEQYF. CDR3 coding DNA: TGTGCCAGCAGTTTACCAGGCTCCTACGAGCAGTACTTC.

The chain recombines TRBV27 with TRBJ2-7; unclear D gene. The CDR3 is made up of 13 amino acids. The germline V gene encodes CDR1 MNHEY and CDR2 SMNVEV (reference sequence). With 6 bases removed from V and 3 bases from J, the gap between germline ends came to 12 bases. CDR3 region: CASSLSGGYEQYF. The CDR3 region has the DNA TGTGCCAGCAGCCTCTCCGGTGGCTACGAGCAGTACTTC.

This clone has only one observation. In DNA form, the CDR3 reads TGTGCCTGGGACAGAAACTATGGCTACACCTTC. Translated, it gives CAWDRNYGYTF. This rearrangement joins TRBV30 to TRBJ1-2, with D possibly TRBD1 on 5 matching bases. The ends were cut back, 5 bases at V and 2 bases at J, with 6 bases in the middle. CDR3 size: 11 residues. Germline CDR1 GTSNPN, CDR2 SVGIG (reference sequence).

This clone was seen only once. CDR3 nucleotide sequence: TGTGCCAGTACCGGACACCCCAGAAACACCATATATTTT. This sequence encodes CASTGHPRNTIYF. This chain links TRBV6-6 with TRBJ1-3; tentatively, D is TRBD1 (5 bases). This CDR3 has 13 residues. V lost 9 bases and J 5 bases, leaving 14 bases between the germline ends. CDR1 and CDR2 from the germline V gene are MNHNY and SVGAGI (reference sequence).

The table lists this clone with a count of one. The chain joins TRBV4-2 to TRBJ2-7; TRBD1 agrees at 8 bases. V gave up 1 base and J gave up 1 base; unmatched junction bases: 3. Germline lookup yields CDR1 LGHNA and CDR2 YNFKEQ. The CDR3 is made up of 15 amino acids. DNA of the CDR3: TGTGCCAGCAGCCAAGGGGACAGGTTATCCTACGAGCAGTACTTC. Its protein is CASSQGDRLSYEQYF.

This clone was counted only a few times. The chain couples TRBV4-1 to TRBJ1-5, with D possibly matching TRBD1 (5 bases). CDR1 and CDR2 from the germline V gene are MGHRA and YSYEKL. V was cut by 1 base and J by 3 bases, with 10 bases left in between. The CDR3 extends over 15 amino acids. The CDR3, as DNA: TGCGCCAGCAGCCAAGGAAGGGGACTCAATCAGCCCCAGCATTTT. Translated: CASSQGRGLNQPQHF.

The genes are TRBV5-6 and TRBJ2-1, with D unresolved. Germline loops: CDR1 SGHDT, CDR2 YYEEEE. Between the trimmed V and J ends, which lost 2 bases and 14 bases, there was a span of 14 bases. The CDR3 is 12 amino acids. As DNA, the CDR3 is TGTGCCAGCAGCTTCGGTAGAGCTAGGAAGTTCTTC. Its translation: CASSFGRARKFF.

This chain connects TRBV7-8 to TRBJ1-4; TRBD1 matches at 8 bases. Germline assignment: CDR1 SGHVS and CDR2 FQNEAQ. The CDR3 consists of 16 residues. J gave up 6 bases and V 5 bases, and 11 bases lay outside the gene matches. The DNA of the CDR3 is TGTGCCAGCAGCCCGGGCCCCGACAGGGGTTATGAAAAACTGTTTTTT. The encoded protein is CASSPGPDRGYEKLFF. The full variable domain, with the rest looked up from reference TRBV7-8 and TRBJ1-4, is GAGVSQSPRYKVAKRGQDVALRCDPISGHVSLFWYQQALGQGPEFLTYFQNEAQLDKSGLPSDRFFAERPEGSVSTLKIQRTQQEDSAVYLCASSPGPDRGYEKLFFGSGTQLSVL.

This sequence joins TRBV10-1 and TRBJ2-3; no definite D call. The CDR3 runs 14 residues. Trimming pared 5 bases from V and 0 bases from J, leaving 9 bases between. Looked up from germline, CDR1 is WNHNN and CDR2 is SYGVQD (reference sequence). CDR3 in amino acids: CASSLKTSTDTQYF. CDR3 coding DNA: TGCGCCAGCAGTCTGAAAACTAGCACAGATACGCAGTATTTT.

The chain recombines TRBV20-1 with TRBJ2-2; no clear D gene. The V gene's germline CDR1 is DFQATT and CDR2 SNEGSKA (reference sequence). Between the trimmed V and J ends, which lost 1 base and 7 bases, there was a span of 4 bases. CDR3 size: 11 residues. CDR3 protein: CSARGHGELFF. CDR3 DNA sequence: TGCAGTGCTAGAGGGCACGGGGAGCTGTTTTTT.

There are a few counts of this clone. This chain uses TRBV7-9 with TRBJ1-6; 7 positions agree with TRBD1. The V and J ends lost 5 bases and 10 bases, in that order; junction bases with no gene match: 14. The CDR3 runs to 16 residues. Germline values: CDR1 SEHNR, CDR2 FQNEAQ (reference sequence). CDR3 nucleotides: TGTGCCAGCAGCCCCACCCGACAGGGTGGAGTGTCACCCCTCCACTTT. Its translation is CASSPTRQGGVSPLHF.

This chain uses TRBV5-1 with TRBJ2-2; a possible D gene is TRBD1 (5 bases). Per germline, CDR1 SGHRS and CDR2 YFSETQ. V lost 4 bases and J 3 bases, leaving 10 bases between the germline ends. CDR3 length: 14 amino acids. The CDR3 region has the DNA TGCGCCAGCAGCCCGGCCAGGGACACCGGGGAGCTGTTTTTT. It translates to CASSPARDTGELFF.

This clone has a handful of counts. The gene calls are TRBV7-9 and TRBJ1-4; TRBD1 matches 9 bases. J gave up 4 bases and V 5 bases, and 11 bases lay outside the gene matches. CDR3 length equals 17 residues. Germline loops: CDR1 SEHNR, CDR2 FQNEAQ (reference sequence). DNA of the CDR3: TGTGCCAGCAGCCAGCCTCGGACAGGGGATAATAATGAAAAACTGTTTTTT. Translated: CASSQPRTGDNNEKLFF. The entire variable domain, with the rest obtained from reference TRBV7-9 and TRBJ1-4, is as follows: DTGVSQNPRHKITKRGQNVTFRCDPISEHNRLYWYRQTLGQGPEFLTYFQNEAQLEKSRLLSDRFSAERPKGSFSTLEIQRTEQGDSAMYLCASSQPRTGDNNEKLFFGSGTQLSVL.

The CDR3 protein is CASSSLAPGEQYF. The CDR3, as DNA: TGCGCCAGCAGCTCACTAGCCCCTGGAGAGCAGTACTTC. V gene TRBV5-1 combines with J gene TRBJ2-7; maybe TRBD2 (6 bases). V was clipped by 3 bases and J by 7 bases, with 14 bases between them. Germline V CDR1 and CDR2: SGHRS, YFSETQ. The CDR3 consists of 13 residues.